This TCR beta chain was observed in a study of blood T cell repertoires in COVID-19. As for the study in general: The United States, Italy and Spain were the sources of the acute and convalescent COVID-19 samples.

The participants were between roughly 18 and 89 years old and came from 24 US areas. Allocation to cohorts depended on clinical history reported by the participants. The method was immunoSEQ multiplex PCR; TCRdb's version includes in-frame clones alone and lacks a portion of them. The repertoire includes fewer than 350,000 clones, about nine tenths of them detected once, and roughly 2.1% sits in the top ten. The germline V gene has CDR1 SGDLS and CDR2 YYNGEE. V shed 4 bases and J 2 bases; nucleotides not matched to a gene: 5. The CDR3 covers 15 residues. This clonotype was sampled from a woman between 35 and 50 years old with acute COVID-19. Material: PBMCs or T cells enriched from blood (not recorded which). The V call is TRBV9, the J call TRBJ2-1, with 8 positions matching TRBD2. The CDR3, as DNA: TGTGCCAGCAGCCTCTCGGGGGGGACCTACAATGAGCAGTTCTTC. This gives the protein CASSLSGGTYNEQFF.